The 12 T cell receptor beta chains given below trace back to one sample, sequenced in a study of T cell changes during pregnancy in multiple sclerosis (dated by TCRdb to 2018 to 2020). Library preparation was by the immunoSEQ multiplex PCR assay. TCRdb provides this immuneACCESS table in a form limited to in-frame rearrangements. Some clones are lacking; in checked studies, under half of them reflect an unresolved V gene, and why the rest are absent is not known. For this sample the table gives 52,000 or so clones, of which 80% to 90% were detected only once. The top ten clones comprise 0.5% to 0.6% of the sample. Specimen: CD4+ T cells from peripheral blood mononuclear cells, collected in the first trimester of pregnancy. The source is a female donor with multiple sclerosis, enrolled in a pregnancy study.

CDR3 bases: TGTGCCAGCAGCTTATCAGGACAGGACGAAGTTCGATATAGAAACACCATATATTTT. Translating it yields CASSLSGQDEVRYRNTIYF. The V call is TRBV11-1, the J call TRBJ1-3; TRBD1 aligns across 7 bases. Germline lookup yields CDR1 SGHAT and CDR2 FQDESV (reference sequence). Losses at the gene ends were 2 bases for V and 5 bases for J; bases not matched to a gene: 18. There are 19 residues in the CDR3. The complete variable domain, with remaining parts taken from reference TRBV11-1 and TRBJ1-3, reads EAEVAQSPRYKITEKSQAVAFWCDPISGHATLYWYRQILGQGPELLVQFQDESVVDDSQLPKDRFSAERLKGVDSTLKIQPAELGDSAMYLCASSLSGQDEVRYRNTIYFGEGSWLTVV.

The chain joins TRBV19 to TRBJ2-1; D is possibly TRBD1 (6 bases). Germline CDR1 is LNHDA and CDR2 is SQIVND (reference sequence). The CDR3 covers 12 residues. The germline V and J ends were trimmed by 7 bases and 4 bases, with 8 bases remaining between them. CDR3 sequence (DNA): TGTGCCAGTACGGACAGTTACAATGAGCAGTTCTTC. Its translation: CASTDSYNEQFF.

This clone was observed once. The V gene is TRBV7-9, the J gene TRBJ2-7; unclear D gene. This CDR3 region has 12 residues. Trimming left V 5 bases short and J 8 bases short, with 13 bases between. Germline-derived CDR1 and CDR2 are SEHNR and FQNEAQ (reference sequence). Written as DNA, the CDR3 is TGTGCCAGCAGCGGTGAAGCCGGTCAGCAGTACTTC. Amino acids: CASSGEAGQQYF.

The chain recombines TRBV30 with TRBJ1-1; 11 bases match TRBD1. The CDR3 length is 15 residues. With 5 bases clipped from V and 1 base from J, the junction kept 6 bases outside the gene matches. Germline-derived CDR1 and CDR2 are GTSNPN and SVGIG (reference sequence). CDR3 amino acids: CAWDRDRGSNTEAFF. The CDR3 DNA reads TGTGCCTGGGACCGGGACAGGGGGTCGAACACTGAAGCTTTCTTT.

The chain has TRBV30 and TRBJ1-1; D not certain. The V gene lost 4 bases and the J gene lost 1 base, with 10 bases spanning the gap. Germline CDR1 GTSNPN, CDR2 SVGIG (reference sequence). The CDR3 spans 13 residues. The CDR3 protein is CAWTLSRNTEAFF. Here the CDR3 DNA reads TGTGCCTGGACACTGAGTAGGAACACTGAAGCTTTCTTT.

The CDR3 reads CASSIWGGNTEAFF. The CDR3 DNA is TGTGCCAGCAGCATATGGGGAGGGAACACTGAAGCTTTCTTT. The gene calls are TRBV7-9 and TRBJ1-1; no reliable D call. Germline V lookup: CDR1 SEHNR, CDR2 FQNEAQ (reference sequence). CDR3 length: 14 amino acids. Trimming shortened V by 5 bases and J by 1 base, and 11 bases separated the two germline ends.

This clone has only a few counts. This rearrangement joins TRBV5-1 to TRBJ1-2; D gene unclear. The CDR3 consists of 13 residues. V lost 2 bases, J lost 4 bases, and 9 bases lay in between. Germline CDR1 SGHRS, CDR2 YFSETQ. The CDR3 region is CASSFSTVYGYTF. CDR3 DNA: TGCGCCAGCAGCTTCTCCACAGTCTATGGCTACACCTTC.

The chain has TRBV5-4 and TRBJ2-4; 10 nucleotides agree with TRBD1. Looked up from germline, CDR1 is SGHNT and CDR2 is YYREEE (reference sequence). The CDR3 is made up of 14 amino acids. V was pared by 3 bases and J by 7 bases, with 4 bases of the junction left unmatched. CDR3 sequence: CASSSTGGENIQYF. CDR3 nucleotide sequence: TGTGCCAGCAGCTCGACAGGGGGCGAGAACATTCAGTACTTC.

This clone came up a few times. J is TRBJ2-7 and V is TRBV5-1, with D possibly TRBD1 on 5 matching bases. Germline V lookup: CDR1 SGHRS, CDR2 YFSETQ. There are 15 residues in the CDR3. V lost 1 base and J lost 3, with 14 bases in between. This CDR3 reads CASSLRGQLNYEQYF. Written as DNA, the CDR3 is TGCGCCAGCAGCTTGAGAGGACAACTGAACTACGAGCAGTACTTC.

The chain is built from TRBV7-8 and TRBJ1-6; 9 bases agree with TRBD1. Germline V gives CDR1 SGHVS, CDR2 FQNEAQ. The CDR3 has 16 residues. J was trimmed by 9 bases and V by 2 bases; bases with no gene match: 8. CDR3 nucleotides: TGTGCCAGCAGCTTAAAACAGGGGGCGGTCAGTTCACCCCTCCACTTT. The encoded protein is CASSLKQGAVSSPLHF.

CDR3 in amino acids: CSVQDRGAGNTIYF. The DNA of the CDR3 is TGCAGCGTCCAAGACAGGGGCGCTGGAAACACCATATATTTT. The J gene is TRBJ1-3, the V gene TRBV29-1; 8 nucleotides match TRBD1. The junction had 6 bases not matched to a gene; V was cut back by 6 bases and J by 2 bases. The CDR3 runs 14 residues. Per the germline V gene, CDR1 is SQVTM and CDR2 is ANQGSEA.

This clone was observed once. One junction end does not reproduce the germline sequence, and a read error may be involved. The chain joins TRBV7-9 to TRBJ2-5; a possible D gene is TRBD1 (6 bases). Germline CDR1 SEHNR, CDR2 FQNEAQ (reference sequence). The CDR3 is 15 residues long. CDR3 amino acids: CASSAVQGLQATQYF. The CDR3 nucleotides are TGTGCCAGCAGCGCAGTACAGGGATTGCAAGCGACCCAGTACTTC.